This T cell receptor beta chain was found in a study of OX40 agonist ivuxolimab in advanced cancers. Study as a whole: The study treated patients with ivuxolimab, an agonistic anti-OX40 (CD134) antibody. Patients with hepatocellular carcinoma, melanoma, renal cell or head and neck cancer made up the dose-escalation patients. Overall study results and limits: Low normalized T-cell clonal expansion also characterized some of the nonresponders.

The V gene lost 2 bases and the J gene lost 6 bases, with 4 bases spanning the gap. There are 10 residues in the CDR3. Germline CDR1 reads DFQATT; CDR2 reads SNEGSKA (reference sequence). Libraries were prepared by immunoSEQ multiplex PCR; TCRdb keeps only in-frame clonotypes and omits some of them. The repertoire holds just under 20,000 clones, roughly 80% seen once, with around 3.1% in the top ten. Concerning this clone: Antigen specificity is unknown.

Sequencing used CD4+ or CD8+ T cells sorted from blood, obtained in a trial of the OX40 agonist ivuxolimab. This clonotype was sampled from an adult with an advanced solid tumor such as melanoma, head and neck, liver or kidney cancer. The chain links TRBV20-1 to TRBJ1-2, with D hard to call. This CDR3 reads CSARFDGYTF. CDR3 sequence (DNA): TGCAGTGCTAGATTCGATGGCTACACCTTC.